This T cell receptor beta chain originates from a study of STAT5B mutations in CD4+ large granular lymphocyte leukemia. CDR1 is SGHKS, CDR2 YYEKEE, per germline (reference sequence). V lost 0 bases, J lost 10 bases, and 14 bases lay in between. CDR3 size: 15 residues. A remark on this clone: Its antigen is still unknown.

Study findings and constraints: Patient CD4-sorted repertoires looked more clonal than healthy CD4+ repertoires, even without putative leukemic clones. Compared with healthy controls (2/35), patient top clones favored TRBV06 (8/27).

In the authors' workflow: Productive clonotypes were detectable down to 2.59 x 10-5 frequency. Libraries were prepared by immunoSEQ multiplex PCR; TCRdb keeps only in-frame clonotypes and omits some of them. Clone size and the V and J calls come from that table; the DNA yielded D and trimming. The data show roughly 26,000 clones, 80% to 85% seen once. This TCR was sampled from a human donor in good health. Specimen: CD4+ T cells from blood buffy coats. This chain connects TRBV5-5 to TRBJ1-6; possible D gene TRBD1, 5 bases. The CDR3 bases are TGTGCCAGCAGCTTGGAACAGGTGATTTCGTCACCCCTCCACTTT. It translates to CASSLEQVISSPLHF.